The T cell receptor (beta chain) described here comes from a study of blood T cell repertoires in COVID-19. Looking at the study overall: Italy, Spain and the United States were the sources of the convalescent and acute COVID-19 samples. Sources were T cells, B-cell-depleted T cells, or PBMCs; the material itself was cDNA or gDNA.

How the authors handled the data: Estimation of nucleated cell counts was performed using reference gene primer amplification. TCRdb's copy holds only in-frame clones and misses some; the assay was immunoSEQ multiplex PCR. Clone size and the V and J calls come from that table; the DNA yielded D and trimming. Of roughly 30,000 clones in the sample, 60% to 80% were seen once. With 5 bases clipped from V and 6 bases from J, the junction kept 9 bases outside the gene matches. The CDR3 length is 14 residues. Germline CDR1 is KGHSH and CDR2 is LQKENI. This sequence originates from a woman between 55 and 75 years old with acute or convalescent COVID-19. Sequenced material: peripheral blood. V is TRBV18 and J is TRBJ1-1; TRBD1 agrees at 7 bases. The CDR3 here is CASSSGQLEPEAFF. The CDR3 DNA is TGTGCCAGCTCATCGGGACAGCTTGAACCTGAAGCTTTCTTT.